This T cell receptor beta chain was profiled in a study of cytomegalovirus exposure and HLA in healthy donors. The V end was cut by 4 bases, the J end by 4 bases, with 10 bases between. Germline V gene sequence: CDR1 SNHLY, CDR2 FYNNEI. CDR3 length: 14 residues. Both 60 Vbeta primers and 13 Jbeta primers went into the PCR. Sequenced by immunoSEQ multiplex PCR; TCRdb stores in-frame clones only, minus some. This sample has under 150,000 clones; around 87% occur once, and the top ten carry around 5.2%. The chain recombines TRBV2 with TRBJ1-4, with D possibly matching TRBD1 (6 bases). Sequencing was performed on PBMCs. The TCR was taken from a woman in her 30s in good health and CMV-seronegative. The CDR3, as DNA: TGTGCCAGCAGTGCGCAGGGGCGTAATGAAAAACTGTTTTTT. Amino acids: CASSAQGRNEKLFF.